Below, 13 T cell receptor beta chains from the same sample are listed, as sequenced in a study of T cell responses to AZD1222 COVID-19 vaccine. Profiled with immunoSEQ multiplex PCR; TCRdb holds only in-frame clones, not every one. The sample includes some 120,000 clones, around nine tenths seen only once; the top ten take around 5.6%. Sequenced material: peripheral blood, taken on day 0 of AZD1222 vaccination. Receptors originate from an adult in good health.

This clone was counted once. The CDR3 region is CAWSLLGGGPWGYTF. The CDR3 nucleotides read TGTGCCTGGAGTCTCCTGGGGGGAGGTCCGTGGGGCTACACCTTC. The V call is TRBV30, the J call TRBJ1-2; tentative D call: TRBD1 (5 bases). Germline CDR1 reads GTSNPN; CDR2 reads SVGIG (reference sequence). This CDR3 is 15 amino acids long. With 2 bases removed from V and 8 bases from J, the gap between germline ends came to 21 bases.

The rearrangement links TRBV2 to TRBJ1-1; 11 positions agree with TRBD1. Per the germline V gene, CDR1 is SNHLY and CDR2 is FYNNEI. With V trimmed by 5 bases and J by 7 bases, 12 bases remained unmatched. CDR3 length equals 16 residues. The CDR3 here is CASSYVQDRGRREAFF. The CDR3 nucleotides read TGTGCCAGCAGTTATGTTCAGGACAGGGGGCGGCGTGAAGCTTTCTTT.

The rearrangement links TRBV21-1 to TRBJ1-2. TRBV21-1 is flagged as a pseudogene. The CDR3 runs 14 residues. CDR3 sequence (DNA): TGTGCCAGCAGCATTAAGATCCGCAACTATGGCTACACCTTC. Its translation: CASSIKIRNYGYTF.

The sample holds a few counts of this clone. The J gene is TRBJ2-7, the V gene TRBV7-2; a weak D match, TRBD1 (5 bases). The V gene lost 5 bases and the J gene lost 2 bases, with 16 bases spanning the gap. Germline CDR1 reads SGHTA; CDR2 reads FQGNSA. There are 15 residues in the CDR3. CDR3 amino acids: CASSQGLHGTYEQYF. The DNA for the CDR3 is TGTGCCAGCAGCCAGGGCCTGCACGGAACCTACGAGCAGTACTTC. The variable domain in full, completed from reference TRBV7-2 and TRBJ2-7, reads GAGVSQSPSNKVTEKGKDVELRCDPISGHTALYWYRQSLGQGLEFLIYFQGNSAPDKSGLPSDRFSAERTGGSVSTLTIQRTQQEDSAVYLCASSQGLHGTYEQYFGPGTRLTVT.

J is TRBJ1-1 and V is TRBV3-1 (or the pseudogene TRBV3-2), with D tentatively TRBD1 (6 bases). Germline assignment: CDR1 LGHDT and CDR2 YNNKEL (reference sequence). V was clipped by 0 bases and J by 7 bases, with 15 bases between them. This CDR3 is 15 amino acids long. CDR3 in DNA: TGTGCCAGCAGCCAAGAGTCAGGGGCTTGGAGTGAAGCTTTCTTT. It codes for CASSQESGAWSEAFF.

The J gene is TRBJ1-2, the V gene TRBV30; no reliable D call. Germline-derived CDR1 and CDR2 are GTSNPN and SVGIG (reference sequence). The ends were cut back, 1 base at V and 2 bases at J, with 8 bases in the middle. CDR3 length: 13 residues. The CDR3 DNA reads TGTGCCTGGAGTGGAACTCCGAACTATGGCTACACCTTC. Translated, it gives CAWSGTPNYGYTF.

V is TRBV5-5 and J is TRBJ1-3; D is perhaps TRBD1 (5 bases). V was cut by 3 bases and J by 2 bases, with 24 bases left in between. Germline V gene data show CDR1 as SGHKS and CDR2 as YYEKEE (reference sequence). There are 19 residues in the CDR3. As DNA, the CDR3 is TGTGCCAGCAGCTCCGCCGGGGCAGGTTGGGGAAAAGCTGGAAACACCATATATTTT. Protein: CASSSAGAGWGKAGNTIYF. Full variable domain (outside the CDR3, taken from reference TRBV5-5 and TRBJ1-3): DAGVTQSPTHLIKTRGQQVTLRCSPISGHKSVSWYQQVLGQGPQFIFQYYEKEERGRGNFPDRFSARQFPNYSSELNVNALLLGDSALYLCASSSAGAGWGKAGNTIYFGEGSWLTVV.

This clone occurred many times. The gene calls are TRBV19 and TRBJ1-4; D is perhaps TRBD1 (5 bases). The CDR3 is made up of 16 amino acids. Germline V CDR1 and CDR2: LNHDA, SQIVND (reference sequence). V gave up 3 bases and J gave up 4 bases, with 15 bases separating them. CDR3: CASSIGALTNNEKLFF. The CDR3, as DNA: TGTGCCAGTAGTATTGGGGCACTTACCAATAATGAAAAACTGTTTTTT.

The rearrangement links TRBV18 to TRBJ2-1; D gene unclear. With 2 bases removed from V and 10 bases from J, the gap between germline ends came to 6 bases. The germline CDR1 and CDR2 sequences are KGHSH and LQKENI. The CDR3 covers 11 residues. CDR3 in amino acids: CASSPAREQFF. In DNA form, the CDR3 reads TGTGCCAGCTCACCAGCACGAGAGCAGTTCTTC.

This clone was picked up one time. The V call is TRBV9, the J call TRBJ2-2; 12 positions match TRBD1. The CDR3 sequence is 15 residues long. CDR1 is SGDLS, CDR2 YYNGEE, per germline. V was clipped by 5 bases and J by 7 bases; unmatched bases: 6. The CDR3 here is CASREGQGASGELFF. The DNA of the CDR3 is TGTGCCAGCAGAGAGGGACAGGGGGCGAGCGGGGAGCTGTTTTTT.

The chain combines TRBV7-2 with TRBJ1-3; D is uncertain. The germline V gene encodes CDR1 SGHTA and CDR2 FQGNSA. The V end lost 6 bases, the J end lost 0 bases, and 12 bases lay between the germline ends. CDR3 size: 15 residues. This CDR3 is CASSQMGSSGNTIYF. CDR3 nucleotide sequence: TGTGCCAGCAGTCAGATGGGGAGCTCTGGAAACACCATATATTTT. The whole variable domain, filled in from reference TRBV7-2 and TRBJ1-3, reads GAGVSQSPSNKVTEKGKDVELRCDPISGHTALYWYRQSLGQGLEFLIYFQGNSAPDKSGLPSDRFSAERTGGSVSTLTIQRTQQEDSAVYLCASSQMGSSGNTIYFGEGSWLTVV.

The chain employs TRBV7-8 and TRBJ2-5; D perhaps matches TRBD2 (5 bases). In germline, CDR1 is SGHVS, CDR2 FQNEAQ. The CDR3 has 14 amino acids. V lost 2 bases and J 6 bases, leaving 13 bases between the germline ends. CDR3 sequence: CASSLSLAGQTQYF. For the CDR3, the DNA is TGTGCCAGCAGCTTAAGTCTAGCTGGGCAGACCCAGTACTTC.

This clone was seen a single time. This chain joins TRBV29-1 and TRBJ2-1; D gene ambiguous. CDR3 length equals 13 residues. Germline V gene sequence: CDR1 SQVTM, CDR2 ANQGSEA. V shed 3 bases and J shed 3 bases, with 9 bases lying between them. CDR3 protein: CSVEASHYNEQFF. CDR3 nucleotides: TGCAGCGTTGAGGCTAGTCACTACAATGAGCAGTTCTTC.